What follows are 24 T cell receptor beta chains derived from one specimen sequenced in a study of CD4+ T cells in melanoma. Profiled with immunoSEQ multiplex PCR; TCRdb holds only in-frame clones, not every one. The data hold 10,000 to 14,000 clones, with 65% to 75% observed a single time. Input material: cells from a culture (not recorded whether cultured in vitro). These receptors were collected from a human donor with melanoma.

The V and J genes are TRBV6-6 and TRBJ2-1; the D is unclear. CDR1 is MNHNY and CDR2 is SVGAGI in the germline V gene (reference sequence). The germline V and J ends were trimmed by 0 bases and 8 bases, with 11 bases remaining between them. The CDR3 sequence is 14 residues long. This CDR3 reads CASSYSVGGDEQFF. For the CDR3, the DNA is TGTGCCAGCAGTTACTCTGTTGGCGGCGATGAGCAGTTCTTC.

This chain links TRBV10-3 with TRBJ2-3, with D possibly called TRBD1 or TRBD2 (5 bases each). Per the germline V gene, CDR1 is ENHRY and CDR2 is SYGVKD. This CDR3 contains 13 residues. The CDR3 spells CAVGRGLEDTQYF. The CDR3 nucleotides are TGTGCTGTCGGACGGGGCCTCGAAGATACGCAGTATTTT.

This clone has just a few counts. The gene calls are TRBV5-4 and TRBJ2-3; 10 bases map to TRBD1. The ends lost 2 bases at V and 4 bases at J; junction bases unmatched: 4. The CDR3 is 15 amino acids. The V gene's germline CDR1 is SGHNT and CDR2 YYREEE (reference sequence). In nucleotides, the CDR3 is TGTGCCAGCAGCTTTGGGACAGGGGTCTCAGATACGCAGTATTTT. It codes for CASSFGTGVSDTQYF.

The gene calls are TRBV11-2 and TRBJ1-3, with D unclear. Trimming pared 8 bases from V and 0 bases from J, leaving 11 bases between. CDR1 is SGHAT, CDR2 FQNNGV, per germline. This CDR3 has 14 residues. CDR3 sequence reads: CASSQLYSGNTIYF. DNA of the CDR3: TGTGCCAGCTCCCAGCTGTACTCTGGAAACACCATATATTTT. Drawing the rest from reference TRBV11-2 and TRBJ1-3, the complete variable domain is EAGVAQSPRYKIIEKRQSVAFWCNPISGHATLYWYQQILGQGPKLLIQFQNNGVVDDSQLPKDRFSAERLKGVDSTLKIQPAKLEDSAVYLCASSQLYSGNTIYFGEGSWLTVV.

The chain recombines TRBV2 with TRBJ2-3; D call uncertain. V was clipped by 0 bases and J by 6 bases, with 13 bases between them. Germline V gene sequence: CDR1 SNHLY, CDR2 FYNNEI. This CDR3 spans 15 amino acids. CDR3 in DNA: TGTGCCAGCAGTGAAGCAGGGCCACCCGGGGATACGCAGTATTTT. It yields the protein CASSEAGPPGDTQYF. Complete variable domain (other parts from reference TRBV2 and TRBJ2-3): EPEVTQTPSHQVTQMGQEVILRCVPISNHLYFYWYRQILGQKVEFLVSFYNNEISEKSEIFDDQFSVERPDGSNFTLKIRSTKLEDSAMYFCASSEAGPPGDTQYFGPGTRLTVL.

The chain carries TRBV14 and TRBJ1-3; D may be TRBD1 (6 bases). The CDR3 sequence is 14 residues long. In germline, CDR1 is SGHDN, CDR2 FVKESK. Between the trimmed V and J ends, which lost 5 bases and 2 bases, there was a span of 10 bases. CDR3 loop: CASSTGFAGNTIYF. CDR3 nucleotides: TGTGCCAGCAGCACAGGGTTCGCTGGAAACACCATATATTTT.

V usage is TRBV5-1 and J usage is TRBJ2-1; D remains ambiguous. Trimming left V 0 bases short and J 0 bases short, with 7 bases between. This CDR3 region has 15 residues. CDR1 is SGHRS and CDR2 is YFSETQ in the germline V gene. CDR3 DNA: TGCGCCAGCAGCTTGGGTCCAAACTCCTACAATGAGCAGTTCTTC. Translation gives CASSLGPNSYNEQFF. Supplemented by reference TRBV5-1 and TRBJ2-1, the full variable domain reads KAGVTQTPRYLIKTRGQQVTLSCSPISGHRSVSWYQQTPGQGLQFLFEYFSETQRNKGNFPGRFSGRQFSNSRSEMNVSTLELGDSALYLCASSLGPNSYNEQFFGPGTRLTVL.

The V and J genes are TRBV7-2 and TRBJ2-7; 7 bases are shared with TRBD1. Germline lookup yields CDR1 SGHTA and CDR2 FQGNSA. Germline trimming cut 5 bases from V and 7 bases from J; bases unmatched to any gene: 11. The CDR3 is made up of 14 amino acids. CDR3 nucleotide sequence: TGTGCCAGCAGCCGCCTGGGACAGCGCGGAGAGCAGTACTTC. Protein sequence: CASSRLGQRGEQYF.

This clone was recorded only once. V usage is TRBV14 and J usage is TRBJ1-5; 7 nucleotides line up with TRBD1. V was clipped by 3 bases and J by 5 bases; unmatched bases: 13. The CDR3 has 17 amino acids. Germline CDR1 and CDR2: SGHDN and FVKESK. CDR3 sequence reads: CASSHPSGAQGDQPQHF. The CDR3 DNA reads TGTGCCAGCAGCCACCCATCTGGGGCCCAGGGGGATCAGCCCCAGCATTTT.

The chain is built from TRBV6-1 and TRBJ2-5, with D unclear. The germline gives CDR1 MNHNS, CDR2 SASEGT. Trimming removed 5 bases at V and 4 bases at J, with 8 bases between. The length of the CDR3 is 12 residues. The CDR3 is CASSQTGETQYF. The CDR3 nucleotides are TGTGCCAGCAGTCAGACGGGAGAGACCCAGTACTTC.

The CDR3 is CAWTDTGQAGTEAFF. For the CDR3, the DNA is TGTGCCTGGACCGATACAGGGCAGGCGGGCACTGAAGCTTTCTTT. The chain carries TRBV30 and TRBJ1-1, with a tentative D call TRBD1 (6 bases). There are 15 residues in the CDR3. V was pared by 4 bases and J by 4 bases, with 19 bases between. Per germline, CDR1 GTSNPN and CDR2 SVGIG (reference sequence).

This clone showed up just a few times. The chain joins TRBV6-1 to TRBJ1-1; TRBD1 agrees at 9 bases. The CDR3 is 15 residues long. The trim removed 6 bases at V and 3 bases at J, leaving 8 bases unmatched. Looked up from germline, CDR1 is MNHNS and CDR2 is SASEGT. CDR3 protein: CASRSGTGSDTEAFF. The CDR3 DNA is TGTGCCAGCAGGTCCGGGACAGGGTCGGACACTGAAGCTTTCTTT.

The chain recombines TRBV7-8 with TRBJ2-5, with 10 bases aligning to TRBD2. The CDR3 is made up of 19 amino acids. V trimming: 1 base; J trimming: 5 bases; junction bases outside the gene matches: 16. Germline CDR1 SGHVS, CDR2 FQNEAQ. The CDR3 DNA sequence: TGTGCCAGCAGCTTAGGTTTCGTCCGGCTAGCGGGGGACCGGGAGACCCAGTACTTC. Translating it yields CASSLGFVRLAGDRETQYF.

The rearrangement joins TRBV7-3 to TRBJ2-1; 11 nucleotides line up with TRBD2. The CDR3 totals 15 residues. Germline V gene sequence: CDR1 SGHTA, CDR2 FQGTGA. Trimming removed 0 bases from V and 12 bases from J; junction bases left unmatched: 7. CDR3 nucleotide sequence: TGTGCCAGCAGCTTAACGACTAGCGGGGTCCTAGGGCAGTTCTTC. This sequence encodes CASSLTTSGVLGQFF. The entire variable domain, with the rest obtained from reference TRBV7-3 and TRBJ2-1, is as follows: GAGVSQTPSNKVTEKGKYVELRCDPISGHTALYWYRQSLGQGPEFLIYFQGTGAADDSGLPNDRFFAVRPEGSVSTLKIQRTERGDSAVYLCASSLTTSGVLGQFFGPGTRLTVL.

The chain uses TRBV5-1 and TRBJ2-1; 9 positions agree with TRBD1. The length of the CDR3 is 12 residues. The V gene end was trimmed by 4 bases and the J gene end by 13 bases; junction bases not matched to a gene: 6. Germline V lookup: CDR1 SGHRS, CDR2 YFSETQ. The CDR3 spells CASSLGQGTQFF. As DNA, the CDR3 is TGCGCCAGCAGCCTAGGACAGGGGACTCAGTTCTTC.

The V call is TRBV5-4, the J call TRBJ2-7, with TRBD2 matching over 11 bases. After removal of 5 bases from V and 2 bases from J, the junction contained 6 bases not matched to a gene. The germline V gene encodes CDR1 SGHNT and CDR2 YYREEE (reference sequence). This CDR3 has 15 residues. The CDR3, as DNA: TGTGCCAGCAGTCTGGATAGCGGGGGGGCCTACGAGCAGTACTTC. Amino acid sequence: CASSLDSGGAYEQYF.

The chain is built from TRBV9 and TRBJ2-2; D is unclear. This CDR3 region has 13 residues. Between the trimmed V and J ends, which lost 0 bases and 8 bases, there was a span of 8 bases. Per the germline V gene, CDR1 is SGDLS and CDR2 is YYNGEE. The CDR3 protein is CASSVGWEGELFF. The CDR3 DNA is TGTGCCAGCAGCGTAGGATGGGAAGGGGAGCTGTTTTTT.

This chain joins TRBV28 and TRBJ1-4; no definite D call. The V end lost 4 bases, the J end lost 6 bases, and 12 bases lay between the germline ends. Germline-derived CDR1 and CDR2 are MDHEN and SYDVKM. This CDR3 comprises 14 residues. As DNA, the CDR3 is TGTGCCAGCAGTTACCTACAGTTGGATGAAAAACTGTTTTTT. This gives the protein CASSYLQLDEKLFF.

Here the CDR3 DNA reads TGCGCCAGCAGCTTGAATTACGGCGATAGTGGCTACACCTTC. It yields the protein CASSLNYGDSGYTF. The chain recombines TRBV5-1 with TRBJ1-2, with D uncertain. The V gene's germline CDR1 is SGHRS and CDR2 YFSETQ. Trimming pared 1 base from V and 7 bases from J, leaving 14 bases between. The CDR3 is 14 amino acids.

The CDR3 region is CASSFERTSEAYEQYF. Here the CDR3 DNA reads TGTGCCAGCAGCTTTGAAAGAACTAGCGAAGCCTACGAGCAGTACTTC. The chain recombines TRBV7-8 with TRBJ2-7, with 7 bases identical to TRBD2. CDR3 length equals 16 residues. After removal of 3 bases from V and 2 bases from J, the junction contained 10 bases not matched to a gene. CDR1 and CDR2 from the germline V gene are SGHVS and FQNEAQ.

The chain has TRBV5-1 and TRBJ1-4; D remains ambiguous. The germline V gene encodes CDR1 SGHRS and CDR2 YFSETQ. Trimming took 0 bases from V and 2 from J, leaving 8 bases between them. This CDR3 spans 15 amino acids. The CDR3 loop reads CASSLEAATNEKLFF. The CDR3 DNA reads TGCGCCAGCAGCTTGGAGGCTGCGACTAATGAAAAACTGTTTTTT.

V gene TRBV18 combines with J gene TRBJ1-1; D not certain. From germline, CDR1 is KGHSH and CDR2 LQKENI. The CDR3 is made up of 16 amino acids. The V gene lost 3 bases and the J gene lost 4 bases, with 18 bases spanning the gap. CDR3 in amino acids: CASSPRFREKGTEAFF. CDR3 in DNA: TGTGCCAGCTCACCTCGCTTCCGGGAGAAGGGCACTGAAGCTTTCTTT.

The V call is TRBV27, the J call TRBJ1-6, with D possibly matching TRBD1 (5 bases). V was clipped by 1 base and J by 6 bases, with 10 bases between them. Germline V gene lookup returns CDR1 MNHEY and CDR2 SMNVEV (reference sequence). There are 15 residues in the CDR3. The CDR3 reads CASSLLGGGNSPLHF. DNA of the CDR3: TGTGCCAGCAGTTTATTGGGGGGAGGTAATTCACCCCTCCACTTT.

The rearrangement links TRBV4-2 to TRBJ2-7, with D perhaps matching TRBD2 (6 bases). CDR1 and CDR2 (germline): LGHNA, YNFKEQ. V lost 0 bases to trimming and J lost 6 bases, with 18 bases between them. The CDR3 sequence is 16 residues long. The DNA of the CDR3 is TGTGCCAGCAGCCAAGATGTTGCGGGACGGCGGTTCGAGCAGTACTTC. Its protein product is CASSQDVAGRRFEQYF.